One sample yielded the 11 T cell receptor beta chains listed below, sequenced in a study of T cell repertoires in cytomegalovirus infection. TCRdb used MiXCR to reprocess the reads, holding one entry per CDR3 protein. The table lists about 76,000 distinct CDR3 sequences, about 4% of them singletons. The sequenced sample consisted of PBMCs. The receptors come from a human donor in good health (CMV status not recorded). Some clones in this sample may be carry-over from other donors' samples.

This clonotype was observed at least ten times. The chain uses TRBV19 and TRBJ2-7, with TRBD1 matching 12 bases. This CDR3 region has 16 residues. J lost 6 bases, V lost 5 bases, and 11 bases had no gene match. CDR1 LNHDA and CDR2 SQIVND come from the germline V gene (reference sequence). This CDR3 reads CASSQDRDRGRGEQYF. As DNA, the CDR3 is TGTGCCAGTAGTCAAGACCGGGACAGGGGGCGAGGCGAGCAGTACTTC. Drawing the rest from reference TRBV19 and TRBJ2-7, the complete variable domain is DGGITQSPKYLFRKEGQNVTLSCEQNLNHDAMYWYRQDPGQGLRLIYYSQIVNDFQKGDIAEGYSVSREKKESFPLTVTSAQKNPTAFYLCASSQDRDRGRGEQYFGPGTRLTVT.

In this sample, this clonotype turned up many times. The rearrangement joins TRBV6-5 to TRBJ1-1; D remains ambiguous. CDR1 MNHEY and CDR2 SVGAGI come from the germline V gene. The ends were cut back, 0 bases at V and 11 bases at J, with 7 bases in the middle. The CDR3 contains 11 residues. The CDR3 loop is CASSYSERAFF. CDR3 in DNA: TGTGCCAGCAGTTACTCGGAGAGGGCTTTCTTT.

This clonotype has a count of ten or more. The chain has TRBV12-3 or TRBV12-4 and TRBJ1-2, with TRBD1 identical over 9 bases. This CDR3 contains 13 residues. J gave up 7 bases and V 6 bases, and 6 bases lay outside the gene matches. The DNA for the CDR3 is TGTGCCAGCAGACCCACAGGGGGCCGTGGCTACACCTTC. It encodes CASRPTGGRGYTF.

This clonotype was recorded at least ten times. The J gene is TRBJ2-3, the V gene TRBV11-3; a weak D match, TRBD2 (5 bases). Germline V gene data show CDR1 as SGHNT and CDR2 as YENEEA. The CDR3 extends over 17 amino acids. The V gene lost 4 bases and the J gene lost 0 bases, with 17 bases spanning the gap. The CDR3 spells CASSSVTSLDSTDTQYF. The CDR3 DNA is TGTGCCAGCAGCTCCGTAACTAGTTTGGATAGCACAGATACGCAGTATTTT.

This clonotype was observed many times. The J gene is TRBJ1-5, the V gene TRBV6-2 or TRBV6-3, with a weak D call TRBD1 (5 bases). CDR1 and CDR2 (germline): MNHEY, SVGEGT. Trimming removed 4 bases at V and 0 bases at J, with 7 bases between. The CDR3 runs 14 residues. This chain's CDR3 is CASSSGLSNQPQHF. Written as DNA, the CDR3 is TGTGCCAGCAGTTCGGGGCTTAGCAATCAGCCCCAGCATTTT.

This clonotype was recorded at least ten times. V usage is TRBV13 and J usage is TRBJ1-1, with TRBD1 identical over 8 bases. There are 14 residues in the CDR3. The V segment lost 7 bases and the J segment 8 bases; nucleotides outside the gene matches: 12. CDR1 and CDR2 (germline): PRHDT, FYEKMQ (reference sequence). DNA of the CDR3: TGTGCCAGCACCCTCACTCAGGGGGCAGCCGAAGCTTTCTTT. Translating gives CASTLTQGAAEAFF.

This clonotype was recorded at least ten times. The V call is TRBV4-3, the J call TRBJ1-2; 10 positions agree with TRBD1. Germline V gives CDR1 LGHNA, CDR2 YSLEER. The CDR3 totals 15 residues. V gave up 0 bases and J gave up 8 bases; unmatched junction bases: 6. CDR3 DNA: TGCGCCAGCAGCCAAGAAATAGGGACAGGGGTCGGCTACACCTTC. Protein product: CASSQEIGTGVGYTF.

This clonotype was found many times. V usage is TRBV28 and J usage is TRBJ1-4; D is unclear. V was shortened by 6 bases and J by 8 bases, with 10 bases between the two germline ends. Germline CDR1 reads MDHEN; CDR2 reads SYDVKM. The CDR3 is 12 amino acids. The CDR3 DNA reads TGTGCCAGCAGACCTGGAGGGGAAAAACTGTTTTTT. Translation: CASRPGGEKLFF.

This clonotype was counted many times. The chain joins TRBV12-3 or TRBV12-4 to TRBJ1-5, with D possibly being TRBD1 (6 bases). This CDR3 spans 13 amino acids. The V end was cut by 3 bases, the J end by 7 bases, with 10 bases between. CDR3 bases: TGTGCCAGCAGTTTCAACAGGGCACAGCCCCAGCATTTT. This sequence encodes CASSFNRAQPQHF.

This clonotype has at least ten counts. CDR3 bases: TGTGCCAGCAGCAAATTAGGCTCCGACAGAATGCGAACTTACGAGCAGTACTTC. Protein: CASSKLGSDRMRTYEQYF. The rearrangement joins TRBV28 to TRBJ2-7, with a possible D match to TRBD1 (5 bases). This CDR3 region has 18 residues. The germline V gene encodes CDR1 MDHEN and CDR2 SYDVKM. Trimming took off 6 bases at V and 4 bases at J, with 28 bases between the two ends.

This clonotype was found many times. The J gene is TRBJ2-1, the V gene TRBV20-1; 7 positions match TRBD1. This CDR3 comprises 15 residues. Germline V CDR1 and CDR2: DFQATT, SNEGSKA (reference sequence). V lost 5 bases, J lost 4 bases, and 11 bases stayed unmatched. The CDR3 region is CSAAPGTEEYNEQFF. CDR3 in DNA: TGCAGTGCTGCCCCCGGGACAGAAGAATACAATGAGCAGTTCTTC.